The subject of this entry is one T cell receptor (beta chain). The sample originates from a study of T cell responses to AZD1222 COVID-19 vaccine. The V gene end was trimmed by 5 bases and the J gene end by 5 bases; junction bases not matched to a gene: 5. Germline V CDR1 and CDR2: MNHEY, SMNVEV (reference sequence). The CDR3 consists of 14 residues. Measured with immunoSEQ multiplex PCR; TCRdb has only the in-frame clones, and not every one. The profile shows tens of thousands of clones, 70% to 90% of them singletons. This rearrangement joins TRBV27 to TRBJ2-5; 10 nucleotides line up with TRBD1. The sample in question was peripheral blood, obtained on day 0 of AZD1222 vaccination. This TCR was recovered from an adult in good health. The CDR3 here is CASSLGTGVETQYF. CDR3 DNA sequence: TGTGCCAGCAGTCTCGGGACAGGGGTGGAGACCCAGTACTTC.